Listed below are T cell receptor beta chains from one sample, sequenced in a study of T cells after yellow fever vaccination. In TCRdb, the 5' RACE reads were re-called with MiXCR into one record per CDR3 protein. This sample carries about 580,000 distinct CDR3 sequences, approximately 16% of them seen once, and the ten largest clones take roughly 17%. The source material was PBMCs, sampled around 5 days after the first yellow fever vaccination. The receptors were sampled from a man aged 18 to 30 who received the YFV17D yellow fever vaccine. Each CDR3 is given with its conserved first and last residue. A D gene is named only where the DNA matches it firmly. Clone size is not always given. Where it is, it says once, few, many or a class for expanded clones.

D,V,size,J,CDR3,DNA
NA,TRBV7-9,NA,TRBJ1-1,CASSSGRLNTEAFF,TGTGCCAGCAGCTCAGGACGGTTGAACACTGAAGCTTTCTTT
NA,TRBV29-1,few,TRBJ1-2,CSVEQAGDYGYTF,TGCAGCGTTGAGCAGGCAGGGGACTATGGCTACACCTTC
TRBD1,TRBV27,NA,TRBJ2-5,CASSTRGDRAYQETQYF,TGTGCCAGCAGTACCCGGGGGGACAGGGCGTACCAAGAGACCCAGTACTTC
TRBD1,TRBV28,NA,TRBJ2-7,CASSLRTGGNEQYF,TGTGCCAGCAGCCTAAGGACAGGGGGCAACGAGCAGTACTTC
NA,TRBV5-1,NA,TRBJ1-1,CASSFGGAVNTEAFF,TGCGCCAGCAGCTTTGGGGGCGCGGTGAACACTGAAGCTTTCTTT
TRBD2,TRBV6-1,few,TRBJ2-3,CASSPQRGGQDTQYF,TGTGCCAGCAGCCCACAGCGGGGGGGCCAAGATACGCAGTATTTT
NA,TRBV10-3,many,TRBJ2-7,CAIMRQSLAEQYF,TGTGCCATCATGAGACAGAGCTTGGCCGAGCAGTACTTC
NA,TRBV7-2,few,TRBJ1-2,CASSSAGRVGYTF,TGTGCCAGCAGCTCAGCCGGCCGGGTTGGCTACACCTTC
NA,TRBV4-3,NA,TRBJ2-2,CASSQDLGRLPRGTGELFF,TGCGCCAGCAGCCAAGATCTGGGCCGACTACCGCGTGGCACCGGGGAGCTGTTTTTT
TRBD2,TRBV6-6,few,TRBJ2-3,CASSPSGGSTDTQYF,TGTGCCAGCAGTCCTAGCGGGGGTAGCACAGATACGCAGTATTTT
NA,TRBV4-3,NA,TRBJ1-6,CASSPQPPTGAYNSPLHF,TGCGCCAGCAGCCCCCAGCCCCCGACAGGAGCCTATAATTCACCCCTCCACTTT
NA,TRBV21-1,few,TRBJ2-3,CASSTGQGGGTDTQYF,TGTGCCAGCAGCACTGGACAGGGGGGTGGCACAGATACGCAGTATTTT
TRBD1,TRBV12-3/TRBV12-4,NA,TRBJ1-1,CASSSRTGWTEAFF,TGTGCCAGCAGTTCGCGGACAGGGTGGACTGAAGCTTTCTTT
NA,TRBV20-1,few,TRBJ1-1,CSARGDRIGVEAFF,TGCAGTGCTAGAGGTGACAGGATCGGCGTTGAAGCTTTCTTT
NA,TRBV6-2/TRBV6-3,NA,TRBJ1-5,CASSYGDRQPQHF,TGTGCCAGCAGTTATGGAGATCGGCAGCCCCAGCATTTT
NA,TRBV5-1,many,TRBJ1-1,CASIGQAEAFF,TGCGCCAGCATAGGGCAGGCTGAAGCTTTCTTT
NA,TRBV6-1,NA,TRBJ1-5,CATRENQPQHF,TGTGCCACCAGAGAGAATCAGCCCCAGCATTTT
NA,TRBV14,NA,TRBJ2-2,CASSQEWGRAVWNTWELFF,TGTGCCAGCAGCCAAGAATGGGGCAGGGCCGTTTGGAACACCTGGGAGCTGTTTTTT
NA,TRBV7-3,NA,TRBJ1-6,CASSSQENSPLHF,TGTGCCAGCAGCTCCCAAGAAAATTCACCCCTCCACTTT
NA,TRBV5-5,few,TRBJ1-5,CASRPTGGYSNQPQHF,TGTGCCAGCAGACCGACGGGGGGCTATAGCAATCAGCCCCAGCATTTT
NA,TRBV6-6,NA,TRBJ1-2,CASSYSGANGYTF,TGTGCCAGCAGTTACTCGGGGGCGAATGGCTACACCTTC
TRBD1,TRBV6-5,NA,TRBJ1-1,CASSYESRGTGDTEAFF,TGTGCCAGCAGTTACGAATCCCGTGGGACAGGGGACACTGAAGCTTTCTTT
NA,TRBV27,few,TRBJ1-3,CASSLIGALGNTIYF,TGTGCCAGCAGTTTAATAGGGGCCTTGGGAAACACCATATATTTT
NA,TRBV7-9,NA,TRBJ1-1,CASSSPVSSLNTEAFF,TGTGCCAGCAGCTCTCCAGTCAGTTCGTTGAACACTGAAGCTTTCTTT
NA,TRBV12-3/TRBV12-4,few,TRBJ2-7,CASSLRRGYEQYF,TGTGCCAGCAGTCTAAGGAGAGGCTACGAGCAGTACTTC
NA,TRBV4-1,few,TRBJ1-6,CASSTGTSGSPLHF,TGCGCCAGCAGCACAGGGACATCAGGTTCACCCCTCCACTTT
NA,TRBV7-8,few,TRBJ2-7,CASSLGRLDYEQYF,TGTGCCAGCAGCTTAGGACGCTTGGACTACGAGCAGTACTTC
TRBD1,TRBV19,few,TRBJ2-7,CASSRGQGFYEQYF,TGTGCCAGCTCCAGAGGACAGGGCTTTTACGAGCAGTACTTC
NA,TRBV5-1,many,TRBJ2-3,CASSGSAGTDTQYF,TGCGCCAGCAGCGGATCGGCAGGCACAGATACGCAGTATTTT
NA,TRBV6-5,few,TRBJ1-1,CASSYAENTEAFF,TGTGCCAGCAGTTACGCAGAGAACACTGAAGCTTTCTTT
NA,TRBV7-9,few,TRBJ2-3,CASSGRRGSSDTQYF,TGTGCCAGCAGCGGCCGAAGGGGATCCTCAGATACGCAGTATTTT
TRBD1,TRBV25-1,NA,TRBJ1-2,CASRGQGTAFEGYTF,TGTGCCAGCCGGGGACAGGGGACGGCGTTCGAGGGCTACACCTTC
NA,TRBV5-1,many,TRBJ1-2,CASSSQGNYGYTF,TGTGCCAGCAGCTCACAGGGAAACTATGGCTACACCTTC
TRBD2,TRBV20-1,few,TRBJ2-5,CSAGGLADPQETQYF,TGCAGTGCTGGGGGACTAGCGGACCCTCAAGAGACCCAGTACTTC
TRBD1,TRBV19,many,TRBJ1-1,CASSRDRVNTEAFF,TGCGCCAGCAGCCGTGACAGGGTTAACACTGAAGCTTTCTTT
TRBD2,TRBV20-1,NA,TRBJ2-5,CSAHGGARETQYF,TGCAGTGCCCACGGGGGGGCCCGGGAGACCCAGTACTTC
NA,TRBV9,few,TRBJ2-3,CASSVTVGTYTSPLSTDTQYF,TGTGCCAGCAGCGTAACGGTGGGCACGTACACCTCCCCCCTCAGCACAGATACGCAGTATTTT
NA,TRBV19,NA,TRBJ2-2,CASTVNSGGPRAGELFF,TGTGCCAGTACCGTCAACTCGGGTGGACCTCGTGCCGGGGAGCTGTTTTTT
NA,TRBV3-1,few,TRBJ2-2,CASSQSQGPGELFF,TGTGCCAGCAGCCAATCTCAGGGCCCCGGGGAGCTGTTTTTT
NA,TRBV28,NA,TRBJ1-2,CASSLVGNLPYGYTF,TGTGCCAGCAGTTTAGTCGGGAATCTGCCGTATGGCTACACCTTC
NA,TRBV20-1,few,TRBJ2-7,CSARDPNEQYF,TGCAGTGCTAGAGATCCAAACGAGCAGTACTTC
TRBD1,TRBV5-1,NA,TRBJ1-2,CASSPGQGRGYTF,TGCGCCAGCAGCCCCGGACAGGGACGGGGCTACACCTTC
NA,TRBV7-2,NA,TRBJ2-3,CASSEAARGDTQYF,TGTGCCAGCAGCGAAGCGGCAAGGGGTGATACGCAGTATTTT
NA,TRBV18,NA,TRBJ1-3,CASSRSGLLSSGNTIYF,TGTGCCAGCTCCCGGAGTGGTCTTCTTTCCTCTGGAAACACCATATATTTT
TRBD1,TRBV15,NA,TRBJ1-2,CATSRLDRGEVGYTF,TGTGCCACCAGCAGGCTAGACAGGGGGGAAGTTGGCTACACCTTC